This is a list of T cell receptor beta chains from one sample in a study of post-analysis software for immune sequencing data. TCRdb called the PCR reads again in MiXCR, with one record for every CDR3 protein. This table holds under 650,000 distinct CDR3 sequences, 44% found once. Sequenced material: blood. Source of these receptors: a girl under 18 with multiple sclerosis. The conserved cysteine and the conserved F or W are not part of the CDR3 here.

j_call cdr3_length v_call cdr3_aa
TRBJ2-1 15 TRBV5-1 ASSLGLERNSYNEQF
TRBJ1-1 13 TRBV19 ASIDSLGGNTEAF
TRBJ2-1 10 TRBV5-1 ASSGGAGPQF
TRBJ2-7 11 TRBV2 ASSEDKYYEQY
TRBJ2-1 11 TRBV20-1 SARVASRSEQF
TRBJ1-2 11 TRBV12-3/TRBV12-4 ASSFGGDYGYT
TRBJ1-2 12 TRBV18 ASSPETGNYGYT
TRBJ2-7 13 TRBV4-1 ASSQDPQGPYEQY
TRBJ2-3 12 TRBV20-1 SAQSRGSTDTQY
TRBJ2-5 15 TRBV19 ASKGFGFGLAGETQY
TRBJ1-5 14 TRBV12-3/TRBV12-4 ASSLEQHGSNQPQH
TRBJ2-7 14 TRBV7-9 ASSLSSGTEPYEQY
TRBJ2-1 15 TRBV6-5 ASSYGGSTSSYNEQF
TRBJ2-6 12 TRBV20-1 SATYATGANVLT
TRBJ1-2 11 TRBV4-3 ASSQTGQDGYT
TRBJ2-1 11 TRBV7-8 ASSQHWDYEQF
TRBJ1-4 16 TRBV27 ARSLRLWTGTGSEKLF
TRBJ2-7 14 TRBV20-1 SASMLELGALGEQY
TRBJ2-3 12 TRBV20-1 SASGGGSTGTQY
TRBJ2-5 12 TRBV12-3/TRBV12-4 ASRETGGEETQY
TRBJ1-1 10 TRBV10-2 ASGPGGTEAF
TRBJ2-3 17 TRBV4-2 ASSQVYLAGGGPLDTQY
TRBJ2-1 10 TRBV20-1 SARVSGNEQF
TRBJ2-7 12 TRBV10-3 AISERQGPYEQY
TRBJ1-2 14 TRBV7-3 ASSVSPNQYPIGYT
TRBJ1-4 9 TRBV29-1 SVGRNEKLF
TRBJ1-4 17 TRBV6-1 ASSEFVWDRGLLNEKLF
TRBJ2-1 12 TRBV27 ASSLDYRYNEQF
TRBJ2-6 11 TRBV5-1 ASSPSRCSNLT
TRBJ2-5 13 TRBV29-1 SVDDTGTDKETQY
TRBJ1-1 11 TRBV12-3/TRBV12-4 ASSLFMNTEAF
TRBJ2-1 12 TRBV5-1 ASSPAVQRDEQF
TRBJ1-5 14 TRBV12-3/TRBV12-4 ASSLGVSFHNQPQH
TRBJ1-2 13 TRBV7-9 ASSLASGQGNGYT
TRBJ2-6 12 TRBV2 ASVGSSGANVLT
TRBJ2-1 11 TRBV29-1 SAGTWGDNEQF
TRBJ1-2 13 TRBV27 ASSLIGTANYGYT
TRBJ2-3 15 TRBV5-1 ASSLAGGIPSTDTQY
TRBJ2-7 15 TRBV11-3 ASSLSFGTNGDYEQY
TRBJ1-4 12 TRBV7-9 ASSLAGISEKLF
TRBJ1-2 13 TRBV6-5 ASSRKGQGSYGYT
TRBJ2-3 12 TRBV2 ASSEDLLGDTQY
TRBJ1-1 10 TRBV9 SSSVRDSEAF
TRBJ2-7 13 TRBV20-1 SASGASGDSYEQY
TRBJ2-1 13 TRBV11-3 ASSFPLAGVSEQF
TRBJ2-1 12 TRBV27 ASSLRGGLGEQF
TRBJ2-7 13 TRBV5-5 ASSFDTGGPYEQY
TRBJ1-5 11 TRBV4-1 ASSPKENQPQH
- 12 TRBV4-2 ASSHPGAGETQY
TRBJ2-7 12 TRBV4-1 ASSQETSLDEQY
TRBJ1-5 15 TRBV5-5 ASSFSEMTGSNQPQH
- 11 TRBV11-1 TSSLALGNEQY
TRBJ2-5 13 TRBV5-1 ASRGVGGVQETQY
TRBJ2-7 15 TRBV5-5 ASSLVRTSGTAYEQY
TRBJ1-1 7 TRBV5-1 ASSLWAF